These 23 T cell receptor beta chains originate from one sample sequenced in a study of blood T cell repertoires in COVID-19. Sequenced by immunoSEQ multiplex PCR; TCRdb stores in-frame clones only, minus some. The sample has under 40,000 clones; around nine tenths are singletons. Sequencing was performed on peripheral blood. These receptors all come from a man between 65 and 79 years old with active COVID-19.

The chain links TRBV3-1 (or the pseudogene TRBV3-2) to TRBJ2-2; D call uncertain. The CDR3 contains 17 residues. CDR1 is LGHDT, CDR2 YNNKEL, per germline (reference sequence). Between the trimmed V and J ends, which lost 5 bases and 1 base, there was a span of 17 bases. For the CDR3, the DNA is TGTGCCAGCAGCTCCCGCCAGGATTCCCTGAACACCGGGGAGCTGTTTTTT. Translated, it gives CASSSRQDSLNTGELFF.

The V call is TRBV6-5, the J call TRBJ2-7; TRBD1 matches at 10 bases. J gave up 4 bases and V 5 bases, and 2 bases lay outside the gene matches. Germline lookup yields CDR1 MNHEY and CDR2 SVGAGI. This CDR3 region has 13 residues. Written as DNA, the CDR3 is TGTGCCAGCAGTCGGGGACAGGGGTACGAGCAGTACTTC. Translated, it gives CASSRGQGYEQYF.

V is TRBV7-2 and J is TRBJ2-3; tentative D call: TRBD2 (6 bases). V was pared by 5 bases and J by 3 bases, with 12 bases between. Germline loops: CDR1 SGHTA, CDR2 FQGNSA. The CDR3 length is 14 residues. The CDR3 protein is CASSQRTKTDTQYF. The CDR3 DNA sequence: TGTGCCAGCAGCCAAAGGACTAAGACAGATACGCAGTATTTT.

The chain recombines TRBV12-5 with TRBJ2-3; 8 nucleotides line up with TRBD1. CDR3 length: 16 residues. Germline V gene lookup returns CDR1 LGHNT and CDR2 FRNRAP. The J segment lost 6 bases and the V segment lost 0 bases, leaving 8 bases of the junction unmatched. The chain's CDR3 is CASGLVRAGGMDTQYF. CDR3 bases: TGTGCTAGTGGTTTGGTACGAGCAGGGGGCATGGATACGCAGTATTTT. The full variable domain, its missing parts supplied by reference TRBV12-5 and TRBJ2-3, is DARVTQTPRHKVTEMGQEVTMRCQPILGHNTVFWYRQTMMQGLELLAYFRNRAPLDDSGMPKDRFSAEMPDATLATLKIQPSEPRDSAVYFCASGLVRAGGMDTQYFGPGTRLTVL.

V and J are TRBV12-3 or TRBV12-4 and TRBJ2-7; 7 bases are a match to TRBD2. With V trimmed by 6 bases and J by 5 bases, 7 bases remained unmatched. The CDR3 sequence is 13 residues long. The chain's CDR3 is CASSGGRVHEQYF. As DNA, the CDR3 is TGTGCCAGCAGCGGGGGGAGGGTCCACGAGCAGTACTTC.

The chain employs TRBV7-8 and TRBJ2-5; 10 bases fit TRBD2. The junction had 12 bases not matched to a gene; V was cut back by 1 base and J by 1 base. Germline V gene lookup returns CDR1 SGHVS and CDR2 FQNEAQ. CDR3 size: 19 residues. The CDR3 coding sequence is TGTGCCAGCAGCTTAGTGATAAGCGGGGGGGCCTGGGGCCAAGAGACCCAGTACTTC. Residues: CASSLVISGGAWGQETQYF.

The chain joins TRBV18 to TRBJ1-1, with TRBD1 matching over 8 bases. V gave up 0 bases and J gave up 4 bases; unmatched junction bases: 7. CDR3 size: 16 residues. Germline CDR1 KGHSH, CDR2 LQKENI. In DNA, the CDR3 is TGTGCCAGCTCACCACCTCAGGGGGCTTCGGGCACTGAAGCTTTCTTT. It encodes CASSPPQGASGTEAFF. The variable domain in full, completed from reference TRBV18 and TRBJ1-1, reads NAGVMQNPRHLVRRRGQEARLRCSPMKGHSHVYWYRQLPEEGLKFMVYLQKENIIDESGMPKERFSAEFPKEGPSILRIQQVVRGDSAAYFCASSPPQGASGTEAFFGQGTRLTVV.

CDR3: CASSRGHSNSGNTIYF. CDR3 nucleotides: TGTGCCAGCAGCCGAGGACACTCCAACTCTGGAAACACCATATATTTT. The chain links TRBV3-1 (or the pseudogene TRBV3-2) to TRBJ1-3; D may be TRBD1 (5 bases). Between the trimmed V and J ends, which lost 4 bases and 0 bases, there was a span of 13 bases. CDR3 length: 16 residues. Per germline, CDR1 LGHDT and CDR2 YNNKEL (reference sequence).

V is TRBV28 and J is TRBJ2-5; 14 bases match TRBD2. CDR1 MDHEN and CDR2 SYDVKM come from the germline V gene. The CDR3 is made up of 16 amino acids. The trim removed 6 bases at V and 3 bases at J, leaving 6 bases unmatched. CDR3 coding DNA: TGTGCCAGCAGCCCACCGGGACTAGCGGGAGAAGAGACCCAGTACTTC. This encodes CASSPPGLAGEETQYF.

The rearrangement joins TRBV27 to TRBJ2-5; TRBD2 agrees at 7 bases. The J segment lost 7 bases and the V segment lost 3 bases, leaving 8 bases of the junction unmatched. CDR1 and CDR2 (germline): MNHEY, SMNVEV (reference sequence). This CDR3 region has 14 residues. This chain's CDR3 is CASSFQGGRATQYF. Here the CDR3 DNA reads TGTGCCAGCAGTTTCCAGGGTGGGAGGGCGACCCAGTACTTC.

V is TRBV18 and J is TRBJ2-3; 7 nucleotides align to TRBD2. Germline assignment: CDR1 KGHSH and CDR2 LQKENI. The CDR3 loop spans 13 amino acids. With V trimmed by 3 bases and J by 5 bases, 2 bases remained unmatched. As DNA, the CDR3 is TGTGCCAGCTCACCCCCGGGGGGAGATACGCAGTATTTT. It encodes CASSPPGGDTQYF.

This clone was detected once. This rearrangement joins TRBV4-2 to TRBJ2-3; 14 bases match TRBD2. Germline CDR1 LGHNA, CDR2 YNFKEQ. The V segment lost 4 bases and the J segment 12 bases; nucleotides outside the gene matches: 9. This CDR3 is built from 15 residues. This CDR3 is CASSPSTSGGAEQYF. In nucleotides, the CDR3 is TGTGCCAGCAGCCCCTCGACTAGCGGGGGGGCTGAACAGTATTTT.

This clone was seen just once. The rearrangement joins TRBV18 to TRBJ2-5; tentatively, D is TRBD1 (6 bases). This CDR3 has 16 amino acids. The germline V gene has CDR1 KGHSH and CDR2 LQKENI. V gave up 2 bases and J gave up 1 base, with 14 bases separating them. This chain's CDR3 is CASSPFRDTRQETQYF. CDR3 nucleotides: TGTGCCAGCTCACCATTCCGGGACACACGCCAAGAGACCCAGTACTTC.

The chain couples TRBV7-6 to TRBJ2-3; 8 bases agree with TRBD2. Germline CDR1 is SGHVS and CDR2 is FNYEAQ. The CDR3 length is 16 residues. V trimming: 5 bases; J trimming: 1 base; junction bases outside the gene matches: 8. The CDR3 DNA reads as TGTGCCAGCAGCCAATTAGCGGGGAGGGGCACAGATACGCAGTATTTT. It translates to CASSQLAGRGTDTQYF.

J is TRBJ2-7 and V is TRBV7-2; D gene unclear. Germline loops: CDR1 SGHTA, CDR2 FQGNSA. CDR3 length: 13 residues. The ends were cut back, 8 bases at V and 0 bases at J, with 11 bases in the middle. The CDR3 DNA reads as TGTGCCAGCGGGTCGGGTTCCTCCTACGAGCAGTACTTC. Translated: CASGSGSSYEQYF.

The V call is TRBV28, the J call TRBJ2-3; 12 positions match TRBD2. The CDR3 runs to 16 residues. V trimming: 4 bases; J trimming: 1 base; junction bases outside the gene matches: 3. Germline V lookup: CDR1 MDHEN, CDR2 SYDVKM. DNA of the CDR3: TGTGCCAGCAGTTCGTGGACTAGCGGGGGCACAGATACGCAGTATTTT. As protein: CASSSWTSGGTDTQYF.

J is TRBJ1-6 and V is TRBV7-9; the D is unclear. The CDR3 length is 14 residues. Germline V gene data show CDR1 as SEHNR and CDR2 as FQNEAQ (reference sequence). Trimming stripped 6 bases from V and 5 bases from J, with 11 bases between. CDR3 in DNA: TGTGCCAGCAGAGACGGAGTAAATAATTCACCCCTCCACTTT. Amino acid sequence: CASRDGVNNSPLHF.

The chain employs TRBV28 and TRBJ2-3; unclear D gene. The V end was cut by 8 bases, the J end by 7 bases, with 16 bases between. Germline CDR1 reads MDHEN; CDR2 reads SYDVKM. The CDR3 is made up of 13 amino acids. The CDR3 sequence: CASVTPSPHTQYF. The DNA of the CDR3 is TGTGCCAGCGTGACTCCTTCCCCCCATACGCAGTATTTT.

This chain links TRBV6-5 with TRBJ2-7; D perhaps matches TRBD2 (6 bases). V shed 6 bases and J shed 3 bases, with 12 bases lying between them. The CDR3 spans 13 residues. Germline V CDR1 and CDR2: MNHEY, SVGAGI. The DNA for the CDR3 is TGTGCCAGCAGCCGACTAGGTGACTACGAGCAGTACTTC. As protein: CASSRLGDYEQYF.

V gene TRBV5-1 combines with J gene TRBJ2-7; the match to TRBD2 covers 12 bases. Germline CDR1 reads SGHRS; CDR2 reads YFSETQ. The CDR3 covers 16 residues. V trimming: 4 bases; J trimming: 7 bases; junction bases outside the gene matches: 12. CDR3 region: CASSQPRTSGAGEQYF. The DNA of the CDR3 is TGCGCCAGCAGCCAACCACGGACTAGCGGGGCGGGGGAGCAGTACTTC.

V and J are TRBV19 and TRBJ2-7; possible D gene TRBD1, 5 bases. Germline CDR1 and CDR2: LNHDA and SQIVND (reference sequence). V gave up 9 bases and J gave up 1 base, with 16 bases separating them. The CDR3 totals 14 residues. The CDR3: CASGRAGMSYEQYF. In DNA, the CDR3 is TGTGCCAGCGGCAGGGCAGGGATGTCCTACGAGCAGTACTTC.

V and J are TRBV18 and TRBJ2-3, with D unresolved. CDR3 length equals 12 residues. Trimming removed 3 bases at V and 6 bases at J, with 7 bases between. Germline CDR1 and CDR2: KGHSH and LQKENI. Here the CDR3 DNA reads TGTGCCAGCTCACCCCAGTCGGATACGCAGTATTTT. Its translation: CASSPQSDTQYF.

This clone was recorded only once. The chain is built from TRBV12-3 or TRBV12-4 and TRBJ1-2, with D uncertain. The CDR3 runs to 11 residues. Trimming stripped 5 bases from V and 8 bases from J, with 9 bases between. In DNA form, the CDR3 reads TGTGCCAGCAGTCCCGGTGTGGGCTACACCTTC. Translation: CASSPGVGYTF.